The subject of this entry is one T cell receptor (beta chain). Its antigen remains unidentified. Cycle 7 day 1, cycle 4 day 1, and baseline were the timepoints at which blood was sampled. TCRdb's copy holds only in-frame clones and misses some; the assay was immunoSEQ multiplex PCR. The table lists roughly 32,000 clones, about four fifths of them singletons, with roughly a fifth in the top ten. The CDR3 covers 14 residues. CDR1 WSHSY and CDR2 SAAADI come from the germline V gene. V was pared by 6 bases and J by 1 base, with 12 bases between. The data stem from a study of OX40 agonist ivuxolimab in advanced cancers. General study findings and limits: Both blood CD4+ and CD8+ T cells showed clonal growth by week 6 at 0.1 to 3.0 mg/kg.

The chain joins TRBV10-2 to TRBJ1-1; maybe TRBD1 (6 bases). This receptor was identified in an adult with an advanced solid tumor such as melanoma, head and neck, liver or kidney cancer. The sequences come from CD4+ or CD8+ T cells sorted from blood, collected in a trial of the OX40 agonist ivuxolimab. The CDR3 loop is CASRWGHQNTEAFF. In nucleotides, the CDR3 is TGCGCCAGCAGGTGGGGACACCAGAACACTGAAGCTTTCTTT.